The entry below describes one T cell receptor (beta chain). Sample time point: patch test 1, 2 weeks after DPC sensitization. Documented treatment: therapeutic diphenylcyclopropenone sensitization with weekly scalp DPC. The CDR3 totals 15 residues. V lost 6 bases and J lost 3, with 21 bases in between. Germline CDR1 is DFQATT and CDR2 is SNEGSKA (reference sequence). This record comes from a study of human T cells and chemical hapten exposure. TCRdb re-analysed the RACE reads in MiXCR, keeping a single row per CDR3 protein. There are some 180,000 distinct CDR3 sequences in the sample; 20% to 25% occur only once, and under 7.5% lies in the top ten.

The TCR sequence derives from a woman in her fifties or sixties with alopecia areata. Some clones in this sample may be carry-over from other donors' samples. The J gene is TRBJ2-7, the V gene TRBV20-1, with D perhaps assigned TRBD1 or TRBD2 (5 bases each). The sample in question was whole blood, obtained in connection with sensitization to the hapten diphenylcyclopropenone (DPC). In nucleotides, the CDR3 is TGCAGTGCGCCCCCCATAGGGGAGACCTACTACGAGCAGTACTTC. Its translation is CSAPPIGETYYEQYF.